This T cell receptor beta chain was recorded in a study of beta chain features in type 1 diabetes. At the level of the study: Cell yields, gender and age were comparable in patients and healthy donors.

CDR3 size: 15 residues. Germline V gene sequence: CDR1 SGHTA, CDR2 FQGTGA. The ends lost 4 bases at V and 8 bases at J; junction bases unmatched: 4. Expressed TCRB transcripts were sequenced because the entire RNA isolate underwent reverse transcription. Profiling relied on immunoSEQ multiplex PCR, and the TCRdb table lists in-frame clones only, not all of them. Here the sample spans under 250,000 clones, approximately 10% being singletons. A CD45RO/CCR7/CD25/CD127/CD95/CD27 panel sorted naive, central memory, regulatory and stem cell-like memory CD4+ cells. Findings and limits, study-wide: In the patient group, naive, central memory and Treg TCRB repertoires seemed more alike than in the healthy donor group.

As regards this clone: Its antigen is not known.

The chain combines TRBV7-3 with TRBJ2-1, with 14 positions matching TRBD2. This sequence was found in a young man in good health. The specimen was central memory CD4+ T cells from blood. In DNA, the CDR3 is TGTGCCAGCAGCTGGGGACTAGCGGGAGTCGATGAGCAGTTCTTC. Translation: CASSWGLAGVDEQFF.